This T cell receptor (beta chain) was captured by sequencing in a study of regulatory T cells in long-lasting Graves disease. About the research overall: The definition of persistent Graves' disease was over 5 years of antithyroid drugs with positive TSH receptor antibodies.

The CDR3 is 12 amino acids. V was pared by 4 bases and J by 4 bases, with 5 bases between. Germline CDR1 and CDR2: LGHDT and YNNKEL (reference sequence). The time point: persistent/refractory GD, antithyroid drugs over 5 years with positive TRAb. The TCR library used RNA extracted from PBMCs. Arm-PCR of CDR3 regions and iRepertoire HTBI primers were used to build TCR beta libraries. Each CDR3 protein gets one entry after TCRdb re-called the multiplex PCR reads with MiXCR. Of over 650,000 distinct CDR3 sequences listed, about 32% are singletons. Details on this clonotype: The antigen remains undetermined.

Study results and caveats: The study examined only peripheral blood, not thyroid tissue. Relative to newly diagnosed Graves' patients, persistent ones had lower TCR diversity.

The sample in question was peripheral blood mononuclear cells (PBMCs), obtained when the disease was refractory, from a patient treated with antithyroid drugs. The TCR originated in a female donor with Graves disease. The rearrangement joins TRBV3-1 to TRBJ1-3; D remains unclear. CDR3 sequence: CASSRYGNTIYF. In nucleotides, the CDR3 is TGTGCCAGCAGCCGCTACGGAAACACCATATATTTT.